What follows is one T cell receptor (beta chain) and its context. The antigen is undetermined. This CDR3 region has 19 residues. V dropped 2 bases and J dropped 0; count of bases not matched to a gene: 11. Germline CDR1 GTSNPN, CDR2 SVGIG (reference sequence). The protocol was immunoSEQ multiplex PCR, while the TCRdb copy is restricted to in-frame clones and leaves out a portion. The repertoire holds nearly 110,000 clones, with about 90% as singletons. This specimen comes from a study of T cell responses to AZD1222 COVID-19 vaccine. Whole-study findings and limits: With two AZD1222 doses given, Spike-specific TCR breadth and depth both rose. Epitopes outside B.1.351 and B.1.1.7 mutated regions reportedly drew nearly half of spike TCRs. After the peak T cell response, and only then, were repertoires sampled.

The material was peripheral blood, obtained 28 days after the second AZD1222 dose. This TCR was sampled from an adult who received the AZD1222 COVID-19 vaccine. This rearrangement joins TRBV30 to TRBJ1-5; 12 bases agree with TRBD1. The CDR3 spells CAWSPAGTGGFYSNQPQHF. Here the CDR3 DNA reads TGTGCCTGGAGTCCGGCCGGGACAGGGGGCTTTTATAGCAATCAGCCCCAGCATTTT.